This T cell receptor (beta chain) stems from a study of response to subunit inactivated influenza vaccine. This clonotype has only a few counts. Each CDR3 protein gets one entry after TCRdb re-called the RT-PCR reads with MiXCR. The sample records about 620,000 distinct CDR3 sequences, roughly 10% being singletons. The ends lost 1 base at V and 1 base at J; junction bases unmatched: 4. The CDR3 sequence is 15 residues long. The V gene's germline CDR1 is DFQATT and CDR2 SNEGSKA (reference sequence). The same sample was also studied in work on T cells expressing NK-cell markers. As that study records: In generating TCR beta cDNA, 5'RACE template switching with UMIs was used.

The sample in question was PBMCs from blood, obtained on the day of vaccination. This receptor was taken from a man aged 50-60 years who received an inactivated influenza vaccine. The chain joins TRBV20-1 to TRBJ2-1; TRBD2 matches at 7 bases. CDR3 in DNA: TGCAGTGCTAGAGTTGACGGGGGGTCCTACAATGAGCAGTTCTTC. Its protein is CSARVDGGSYNEQFF.